The 5 T cell receptor beta chains below all came from one sample that was sequenced in a study of long-term antiretroviral therapy in people with HIV (dated by TCRdb to between 2021 and 2023). The immunoSEQ hsTCRB v3.0 assay was used at survey level resolution to sequence the TRB variable region. This immuneACCESS table, as held by TCRdb, lists in-frame sequences with V and J called but not all clones. Of the missing ones, under half trace to an unresolved V gene in checked studies; the others have no known cause. Recorded for this sample are over 30,000 clones; 80% to 90% of them occurred a single time. The ten largest clones represent about 4% of the sample. Sequences were derived from unsorted PBMCs, sampled 1.2 years after starting antiretroviral therapy. The receptors originated from a woman aged 50 to 60 with HIV.

J is TRBJ2-3 and V is TRBV7-9; D is perhaps TRBD2 (6 bases). The CDR3 contains 14 residues. Germline CDR1 is SEHNR and CDR2 is FQNEAQ (reference sequence). The ends were cut back, 5 bases at V and 6 bases at J, with 15 bases in the middle. The CDR3: CASSRLGGSDTQYF. The CDR3 region has the DNA TGTGCCAGCAGCCGACTAGGCGGGTCCGATACGCAGTATTTT.

The J gene is TRBJ1-2, the V gene TRBV30, with a tentative D call TRBD1 (5 bases). From germline, CDR1 is GTSNPN and CDR2 SVGIG (reference sequence). The CDR3 sequence is 11 residues long. Trimming stripped 1 base from V and 14 bases from J, with 14 bases between. CDR3 amino acids: CAWSGGGAMTF. DNA for the CDR3: TGTGCCTGGAGTGGGGGGGGAGCTATGACCTTC.

The table lists this clone with a count of one. DNA of the CDR3: TGCAGCGTGGTGGACGGGGGGGACACTGAAGCTTTCTTT. Its translation: CSVVDGGDTEAFF. The chain couples TRBV29-1 to TRBJ1-1; TRBD1 is a possible D gene (5 bases). V was trimmed by 6 bases and J by 3 bases, leaving 14 bases between them. The CDR3 consists of 13 residues. The germline gives CDR1 SQVTM, CDR2 ANQGSEA.

The chain joins TRBV5-1 to TRBJ2-3; D perhaps matches TRBD2 (6 bases). This CDR3 spans 15 amino acids. Germline CDR1 SGHRS, CDR2 YFSETQ. The V and J ends lost 4 bases and 2 bases respectively, with 14 bases between them. As DNA, the CDR3 is TGCGCCAGCAGCCCCGGGACTGCGGTCACAGATACGCAGTATTTT. As protein: CASSPGTAVTDTQYF.

The V and J genes are TRBV2 and TRBJ2-5; 11 positions agree with TRBD2. Trimming removed 8 bases from V and 5 bases from J; junction bases left unmatched: 7. Germline assignment: CDR1 SNHLY and CDR2 FYNNEI. The CDR3 is made up of 14 amino acids. The CDR3: CASGFSGGVETQYF. CDR3 bases: TGTGCCAGCGGCTTTAGCGGGGGGGTGGAGACCCAGTACTTC. Together with reference TRBV2 and TRBJ2-5, the CDR3 gives the full variable domain: EPEVTQTPSHQVTQMGQEVILRCVPISNHLYFYWYRQILGQKVEFLVSFYNNEISEKSEIFDDQFSVERPDGSNFTLKIRSTKLEDSAMYFCASGFSGGVETQYFGPGTRLLVL.